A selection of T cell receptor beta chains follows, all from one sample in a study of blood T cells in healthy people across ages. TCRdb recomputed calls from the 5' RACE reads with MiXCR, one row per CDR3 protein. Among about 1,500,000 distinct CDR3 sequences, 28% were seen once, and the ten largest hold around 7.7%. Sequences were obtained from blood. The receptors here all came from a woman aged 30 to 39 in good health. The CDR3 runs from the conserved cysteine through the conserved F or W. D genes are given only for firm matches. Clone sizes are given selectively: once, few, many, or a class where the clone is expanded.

CDR3nt: TGTGCCAGCAGCCAAGTAAGTTCTGAGCAGTTCTTC
CDR3aa: CASSQVSSEQFF
j_gene: TRBJ2-1
v_gene: TRBV3-1
d_gene: -
abundance: -

CDR3nt: TGTGCCAGCAGCTTAAGTAGGACAGGGCGGGCCGAGCAGTACTTC
CDR3aa: CASSLSRTGRAEQYF
j_gene: TRBJ2-7
v_gene: TRBV7-8
d_gene: TRBD1
abundance: -

CDR3nt: TGTGCCATCCCAGCGGGACAACTCTCCTACAATGAGCAGTTCTTC
CDR3aa: CAIPAGQLSYNEQFF
j_gene: TRBJ2-1
v_gene: TRBV10-3
d_gene: -
abundance: few

CDR3nt: TGTGCCAGCAGCTTAGAAGTCGGGGGTAGGGGTCGAAGCACAGATACGCAGTATTTT
CDR3aa: CASSLEVGGRGRSTDTQYF
j_gene: TRBJ2-3
v_gene: TRBV11-1
d_gene: -
abundance: few

CDR3nt: TGTGCCATCAGGGAGAAGGACGGCTCCTACGAGCAGTACTTC
CDR3aa: CAIREKDGSYEQYF
j_gene: TRBJ2-7
v_gene: TRBV10-3
d_gene: -
abundance: -

CDR3nt: TGTGCCAGCAGTCAAACCCTGAACTATGGCTACACCTTC
CDR3aa: CASSQTLNYGYTF
j_gene: TRBJ1-2
v_gene: TRBV7-2
d_gene: -
abundance: few

CDR3nt: TGCAGTGCTAGACCCAGGGGACGCTATCCCAATGAGCAGTTCTTC
CDR3aa: CSARPRGRYPNEQFF
j_gene: TRBJ2-1
v_gene: TRBV20-1
d_gene: -
abundance: -

CDR3nt: TGTGCCAGCAGCTCCGGTGGTTCAGACTTAAATAACTATGGCTACACCTTC
CDR3aa: CASSSGGSDLNNYGYTF
j_gene: TRBJ1-2
v_gene: TRBV6-1
d_gene: -
abundance: few

CDR3nt: TGTGCCAGCTACCGGGGACTAGCGGGGGGAATCGCCAAAAACATTCAGTACTTC
CDR3aa: CASYRGLAGGIAKNIQYF
j_gene: TRBJ2-4
v_gene: TRBV28
d_gene: TRBD2
abundance: -

CDR3nt: TGTGCCAGCAGCTTATATGGGACAGGGGACGAGCAGTACTTC
CDR3aa: CASSLYGTGDEQYF
j_gene: TRBJ2-7
v_gene: TRBV7-6
d_gene: TRBD1
abundance: many

CDR3nt: TGTGCCAGCAGTCTGCTAGGCGGGGAGCTGTTTTTT
CDR3aa: CASSLLGGELFF
j_gene: TRBJ2-2
v_gene: TRBV2
d_gene: -
abundance: -

CDR3nt: TGCAGTGCTAGAACTACAGGGGAAAGGGAAGAGACCCAGTACTTC
CDR3aa: CSARTTGEREETQYF
j_gene: TRBJ2-5
v_gene: TRBV20-1
d_gene: TRBD1
abundance: -

CDR3nt: TGTGCCAGTAGCCGATCGGGGGGACGTAACACCGGGGAGCTGTTTTTT
CDR3aa: CASSRSGGRNTGELFF
j_gene: TRBJ2-2
v_gene: TRBV19
d_gene: TRBD2
abundance: -

CDR3nt: TGCGCCAGCAGCCCTAAGCCGGAGGGGAACACTGAAGCTTTCTTT
CDR3aa: CASSPKPEGNTEAFF
j_gene: TRBJ1-1
v_gene: TRBV5-1
d_gene: -
abundance: few

CDR3nt: TGTGCCAGCAGCCCCCTGGCTAGCGGGGTCAGGACCCAGTACTTC
CDR3aa: CASSPLASGVRTQYF
j_gene: TRBJ2-5
v_gene: TRBV3-1
d_gene: TRBD2
abundance: few

CDR3nt: TGCGCCAGCAGCCTCCGACTAGCGCTCACAGATACGCAGTATTTT
CDR3aa: CASSLRLALTDTQYF
j_gene: TRBJ2-3
v_gene: TRBV5-1
d_gene: TRBD2
abundance: few

CDR3nt: TGTGCCAGCAGCCAAGAGAGCCCCCCCCGGTACTTC
CDR3aa: CASSQESPPRYF
j_gene: TRBJ2-5
v_gene: TRBV3-1
d_gene: -
abundance: -

CDR3nt: TGTGCCAGCAGCTTAGGGGGCGGTGAATTCACAGATACGCAGTATTTT
CDR3aa: CASSLGGGEFTDTQYF
j_gene: TRBJ2-3
v_gene: TRBV28
d_gene: TRBD1
abundance: -

CDR3nt: TGCAGTGCTAGATCTATAGGGGGGGAATCTTACGAGCAGTACTTC
CDR3aa: CSARSIGGESYEQYF
j_gene: TRBJ2-7
v_gene: TRBV20-1
d_gene: -
abundance: -

CDR3nt: TGTGCCAGCAGGGGGGACAGGGGGGTCACCGGGGAGCTGTTTTTT
CDR3aa: CASRGDRGVTGELFF
j_gene: TRBJ2-2
v_gene: TRBV2
d_gene: TRBD1
abundance: few

CDR3nt: TGTGCCAGTAGCAAGGGGACCAATGAGCAGTTCTTC
CDR3aa: CASSKGTNEQFF
j_gene: TRBJ2-1
v_gene: TRBV6-2/TRBV6-3
d_gene: -
abundance: -

CDR3nt: TGTGCCAGCAGCTTAGGCCAACCCATTCCTCAAGAGACCCAGTACTTC
CDR3aa: CASSLGQPIPQETQYF
j_gene: TRBJ2-5
v_gene: TRBV11-2
d_gene: -
abundance: -

CDR3nt: TGCAGTGCCCAGGGTAGCGGGGGGACCAGGGATACGCAGTATTTT
CDR3aa: CSAQGSGGTRDTQYF
j_gene: TRBJ2-3
v_gene: TRBV20-1
d_gene: TRBD2
abundance: -

CDR3nt: TGTGCCAGCAGTTTAGGATCCCAGGGGGCGCGGGAGACCCAGTACTTC
CDR3aa: CASSLGSQGARETQYF
j_gene: TRBJ2-5
v_gene: TRBV27
d_gene: TRBD1
abundance: -

CDR3nt: TGTGCCATCAGTGAGTCGTCACAAAACACTGAAGCTTTCTTT
CDR3aa: CAISESSQNTEAFF
j_gene: TRBJ1-1
v_gene: TRBV10-3
d_gene: -
abundance: -

CDR3nt: TGTGCCAGCAGACTTACTAGCGGGGGAACTCAAGAGACCCAGTACTTC
CDR3aa: CASRLTSGGTQETQYF
j_gene: TRBJ2-5
v_gene: TRBV12-3/TRBV12-4
d_gene: TRBD2
abundance: -

CDR3nt: TGCGCCAGCAGAGGGGAAAGTGAAAAACTGTTTTTT
CDR3aa: CASRGESEKLFF
j_gene: TRBJ1-4
v_gene: TRBV5-1
d_gene: -
abundance: few